The rows below give T cell receptor beta chains drawn from one sample of a study of T cell responses to AZD1222 COVID-19 vaccine. Method: immunoSEQ multiplex PCR; TCRdb's copy keeps in-frame clones and lacks some. Counted here are about 130,000 clones, about nine tenths occurring once; the ten biggest clones make up approximately 1.6%. Specimen: peripheral blood, collected on day 0 of AZD1222 vaccination. All receptors come from an adult in good health. The CDR3 runs from the conserved cysteine through the conserved F or W. A D gene is named only where the DNA matches it firmly. Size tells how often a clone was seen (once, few, many) or the class of an expanded clone, and some rows leave it out.

clone_size | d_call | j_call | v_call | cdr3_aa | cdr3_nt
. | . | TRBJ1-1 | TRBV2 | CASSGQPFTEAFF | TGTGCCAGCAGTGGACAGCCTTTCACTGAAGCTTTCTTT
. | . | TRBJ1-2 | TRBV5-6 | CASSPGLGEGYTF | TGTGCCAGCAGCCCGGGTCTGGGGGAAGGCTACACCTTC
. | . | TRBJ1-4 | TRBV28 | CASSTTNEKLFF | TGTGCCAGCAGTACAACTAATGAAAAACTGTTTTTT
once | . | TRBJ2-5 | TRBV2 | CASSERTDGTQYF | TGTGCCAGCAGTGAAAGGACAGACGGGACCCAGTACTTC
. | . | TRBJ2-7 | TRBV6-5 | CASRGAGYEQYF | TGTGCCAGCAGGGGTGCTGGCTACGAGCAGTACTTC
. | TRBD1 | TRBJ2-7 | TRBV4-2 | CASSPLGQGAAEQYF | TGTGCCAGCAGCCCCCTGGGGCAGGGGGCAGCCGAGCAGTACTTC
. | TRBD2 | TRBJ2-5 | TRBV28 | CASVTSGGLETQYF | TGTGCCAGTGTGACTAGCGGGGGGCTTGAGACCCAGTACTTC
. | . | TRBJ2-7 | TRBV25-1 | CASSEAGTAFSYEQYF | TGTGCCAGCAGTGAGGCCGGGACGGCTTTTTCCTACGAGCAGTACTTC
. | TRBD2 | TRBJ2-1 | TRBV24-1 | CATSDVSGTSDYGKQFF | TGTGCCACCAGTGACGTCTCCGGGACTAGCGACTACGGGAAGCAGTTCTTC
. | . | TRBJ2-7 | TRBV25-1 | CASAHGGSKPEQYF | TGTGCCAGCGCCCACGGAGGGAGCAAGCCCGAGCAGTACTTC
. | TRBD1 | TRBJ2-7 | TRBV4-2 | CASSQGQGTYEQYF | TGTGCCAGCAGCCAAGGACAGGGTACCTACGAGCAGTACTTC
. | . | TRBJ1-1 | TRBV9 | CASSEAPHTEAFF | TGTGCCAGCAGCGAGGCCCCTCACACTGAAGCTTTCTTT
. | TRBD1 | TRBJ1-1 | TRBV25-1 | CASSEGQPNTEAFF | TGTGCCAGCAGTGAGGGACAGCCGAACACTGAAGCTTTCTTT
. | . | TRBJ2-3 | TRBV5-5 | CASSSGGGSTDTQYF | TGTGCCAGCAGCTCCGGGGGTGGTAGCACAGATACGCAGTATTTT
. | . | TRBJ1-5 | TRBV18 | CASSPSSAGGGQPQHF | TGTGCCAGCTCACCGTCATCAGCGGGGGGCGGTCAGCCCCAGCATTTT
. | . | TRBJ1-1 | TRBV29-1 | CSVEGVMNTEAFF | TGCAGCGTTGAGGGAGTCATGAACACTGAAGCTTTCTTT
. | TRBD1 | TRBJ1-2 | TRBV7-8 | CASSHQGTANYGYTF | TGTGCCAGCAGCCACCAGGGGACAGCTAACTATGGCTACACCTTC